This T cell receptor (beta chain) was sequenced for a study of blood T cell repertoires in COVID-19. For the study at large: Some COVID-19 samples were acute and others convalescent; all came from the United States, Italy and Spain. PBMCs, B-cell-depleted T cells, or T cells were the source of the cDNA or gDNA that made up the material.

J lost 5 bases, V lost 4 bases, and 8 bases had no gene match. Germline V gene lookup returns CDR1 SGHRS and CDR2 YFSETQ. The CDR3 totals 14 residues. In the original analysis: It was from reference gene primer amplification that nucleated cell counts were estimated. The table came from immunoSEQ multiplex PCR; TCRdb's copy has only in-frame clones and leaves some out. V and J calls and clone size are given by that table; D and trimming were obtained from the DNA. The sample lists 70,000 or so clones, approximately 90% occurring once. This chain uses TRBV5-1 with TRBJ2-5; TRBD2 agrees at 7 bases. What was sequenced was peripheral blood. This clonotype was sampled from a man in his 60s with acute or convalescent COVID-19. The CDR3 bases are TGCGCCAGCAGCGTAGAACTGGGGGGGGAGACCCAGTACTTC. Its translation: CASSVELGGETQYF.